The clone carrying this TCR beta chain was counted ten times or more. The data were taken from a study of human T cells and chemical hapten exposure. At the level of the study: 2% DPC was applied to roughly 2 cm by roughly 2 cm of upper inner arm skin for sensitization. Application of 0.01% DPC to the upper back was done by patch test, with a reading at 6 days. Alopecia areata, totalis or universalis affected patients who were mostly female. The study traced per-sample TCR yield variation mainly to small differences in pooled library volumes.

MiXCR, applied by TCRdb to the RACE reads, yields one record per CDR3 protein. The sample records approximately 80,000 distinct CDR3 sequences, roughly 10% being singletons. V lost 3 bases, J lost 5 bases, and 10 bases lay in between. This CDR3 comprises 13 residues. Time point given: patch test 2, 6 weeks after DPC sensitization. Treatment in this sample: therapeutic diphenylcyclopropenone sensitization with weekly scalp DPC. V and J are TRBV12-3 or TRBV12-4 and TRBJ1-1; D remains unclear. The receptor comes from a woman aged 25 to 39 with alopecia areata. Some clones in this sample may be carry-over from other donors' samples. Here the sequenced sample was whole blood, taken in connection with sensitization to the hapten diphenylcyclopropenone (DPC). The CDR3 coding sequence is TGTGCCAGCAGTTTGGGTTTAGTTACTGAAGCTTTCTTT. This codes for CASSLGLVTEAFF.